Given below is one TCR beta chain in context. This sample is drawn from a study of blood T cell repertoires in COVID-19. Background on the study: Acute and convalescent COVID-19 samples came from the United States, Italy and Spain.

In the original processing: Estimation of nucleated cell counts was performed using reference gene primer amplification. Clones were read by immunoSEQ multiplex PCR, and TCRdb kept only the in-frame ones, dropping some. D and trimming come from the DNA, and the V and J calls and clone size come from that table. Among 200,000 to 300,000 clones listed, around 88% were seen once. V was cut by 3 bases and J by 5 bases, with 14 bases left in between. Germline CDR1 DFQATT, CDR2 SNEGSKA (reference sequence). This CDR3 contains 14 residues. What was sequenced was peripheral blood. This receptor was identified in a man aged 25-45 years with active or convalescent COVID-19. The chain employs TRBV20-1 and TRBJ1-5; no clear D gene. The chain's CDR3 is CSASPRVVDQPQHF. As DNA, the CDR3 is TGCAGTGCTAGTCCCCGGGTTGTTGATCAGCCCCAGCATTTT.